This is a list of T cell receptor beta chains from one sample in a study of blood T cell repertoires in COVID-19. The assay was immunoSEQ multiplex PCR, and TCRdb's table has in-frame clones only and misses some. The table lists tens of thousands of clones, around two thirds of them singletons, with approximately 2.4% in the top ten. Material: peripheral blood. The receptors come from a human donor with acute or convalescent COVID-19. The donor label of this sample is uncertain. Each CDR3 is given with its conserved first and last residue. A D gene is named only where the DNA matches it firmly. Clone size is given for some rows only: seen once, a few or many times, or a class if the clone is expanded.

TRBJ2-2	TRBD2	NA	TRBV19	TGTGCCAGTAGTCCGGGACTACTTGCGAACACCGGGGAGCTGTTTTTT	CASSPGLLANTGELFF
TRBJ1-2	TRBD1	NA	TRBV19	TGTGCCAGTAGTATAGATCCGACAGGGATTAACTATGGCTACACCTTC	CASSIDPTGINYGYTF
TRBJ2-2	NA	few	TRBV4-1	TGCGCCAGCAGCCAAGATCCGTTGTCCACCGGGGAGCTGTTTTTT	CASSQDPLSTGELFF
TRBJ1-1	NA	few	TRBV29-1	TGCAGCGTTTTCCCCGTTTTGGGACTTGCTGAAGCTTTCTTT	CSVFPVLGLAEAFF
TRBJ2-1	NA	NA	TRBV29-1	TGCAGCGTTGTCTTGCGGAGAGACAATGAGCAGTTCTTC	CSVVLRRDNEQFF
TRBJ2-1	TRBD2	NA	TRBV19	TGTGCCACCTCCCTTGGAGCGGGGAGATACAATGAGCAGTTCTTC	CATSLGAGRYNEQFF
TRBJ1-1	TRBD1	NA	TRBV5-1	TGCGCCAGCAGCCCCACGGGACAGGGGATCACTGAAGCTTTCTTT	CASSPTGQGITEAFF
TRBJ1-4	TRBD1	NA	TRBV6-2/TRBV6-3	TGTGCCAGCAGCCCACAGGGGAGGCGTGAAAAACTGTTTTTT	CASSPQGRREKLFF
TRBJ1-6	TRBD1	NA	TRBV6-5	TGTGCCAGCAGTACCAGGGGGCCTGATTCACCCCTCCACTTT	CASSTRGPDSPLHF
TRBJ1-1	NA	many	TRBV7-2	TGTGCCAGCAGCTTCACAACGCAGGGGGAAGCTTTCTTT	CASSFTTQGEAFF
TRBJ1-6	TRBD1	NA	TRBV28	TGTGCCAGCAGTACTTCCGGGACAGCTTATTCACCCCTCCACTTT	CASSTSGTAYSPLHF
TRBJ2-3	NA	NA	TRBV5-5	TGTGCCAGCAGCTTGATGGGCAGCACAGATACGCAGTATTTT	CASSLMGSTDTQYF
TRBJ1-2	TRBD1	many	TRBV5-1	TGCGCCAGCAGCTTGGCCGGGACAGATGGCTACACCTTC	CASSLAGTDGYTF
TRBJ2-3	TRBD2	NA	TRBV28	TGTGCCAGCAGTTCCGGGACTAGCGGGAGTCGGTCAGATACGCAGTATTTT	CASSSGTSGSRSDTQYF